This passage covers 6 T cell receptor beta chains from one sample sequenced in a study of cytomegalovirus exposure and HLA in healthy donors. The method was immunoSEQ multiplex PCR; TCRdb's version includes in-frame clones alone and lacks a portion of them. Altogether about 73,000 clones are present, 85% to 90% being singletons, with the ten largest covering 3% to 4%. Sequencing was done on a sample of PBMCs. The receptors were sampled from a woman younger than 35 in good health and CMV-seropositive.

This clone is classed as medium-sized. The chain joins TRBV19 to TRBJ2-7; TRBD2 matches 10 bases. The length of the CDR3 is 16 residues. CDR1 is LNHDA, CDR2 SQIVND, per germline (reference sequence). Germline trimming cut 5 bases from V and 0 bases from J; bases unmatched to any gene: 7. This CDR3 is CASSAPLAGVSYEQYF. CDR3 coding DNA: TGTGCCAGTAGTGCCCCCCTAGCGGGGGTCTCCTACGAGCAGTACTTC.

The rearrangement uses TRBV7-9 and TRBJ1-1; no firm D call. CDR1 and CDR2 (germline): SEHNR, FQNEAQ (reference sequence). The CDR3 is made up of 14 amino acids. Trimming took 1 base from V and 1 from J, leaving 7 bases between them. The CDR3 DNA sequence: TGTGCCAGCAGCTTAGGACCAGGGAACACTGAAGCTTTCTTT. It encodes CASSLGPGNTEAFF.

The chain combines TRBV7-8 with TRBJ2-4; D is ambiguous. In germline, CDR1 is SGHVS, CDR2 FQNEAQ. The length of the CDR3 is 17 residues. The V and J ends lost 6 bases and 0 bases respectively, with 18 bases between them. For the CDR3, the DNA is TGTGCCAGCAGTGAAAGCCCGCCTTTTCTAGCCAAAAACATTCAGTACTTC. Protein: CASSESPPFLAKNIQYF.

CDR3 protein: CASSRTTGGQETQYF. DNA of the CDR3: TGTGCCAGCAGCAGGACAACAGGGGGTCAAGAGACCCAGTACTTC. V is TRBV28 and J is TRBJ2-5; 8 bases align to TRBD1. The CDR3 has 15 residues. From germline, CDR1 is MDHEN and CDR2 SYDVKM. Trimming at V came to 6 bases and at J to 2 bases, leaving 8 bases not matched to a gene.

The CDR3 region has the DNA TGTGCCATCAGGAGACAGTCCCCTGGAAACACCATATATTTT. The encoded protein is CAIRRQSPGNTIYF. The chain couples TRBV10-3 to TRBJ1-3; a possible D gene is TRBD1 (5 bases). Trimming removed 6 bases from V and 2 bases from J, with 11 bases in between. The germline V gene has CDR1 ENHRY and CDR2 SYGVKD. The CDR3 sequence is 14 residues long.

The chain uses TRBV19 and TRBJ1-1, with TRBD1 as a possible D gene (5 bases). Trimming took 2 bases from V and 5 from J, leaving 18 bases between them. The CDR3 runs 16 residues. Germline V gives CDR1 LNHDA, CDR2 SQIVND (reference sequence). CDR3 DNA sequence: TGTGCCAGTAGTATAATGAGAGGCCAGGGAAGAACTGAAGCTTTCTTT. It translates to CASSIMRGQGRTEAFF.